The table lists the clone carrying this T cell receptor beta chain with many counts. Its cognate antigen is unknown. Individually, cDNA molecules had unique molecular identifiers attached to them. TCRdb independently ran MiXCR on the 5' RACE reads; one entry per CDR3 protein. The sample lists 65,000 to 80,000 distinct CDR3 sequences, approximately 10% seen once, with 4.7% in the top ten. Trimming cost V 2 bases and J 4 bases, with 11 bases left between them. The CDR3 consists of 14 residues. This sample is part of a study of early T cells in non-severe SARS-CoV-2 infection. The overall study: Sequencing of bulk RNA from unsorted whole blood was done, without chain pairing.

The study's findings and limits: There was a bias toward anti-spike CD8 responses in VDJdb matching, which missed private and CD4 specificities.

The V and J genes are TRBV12-3 or TRBV12-4 and TRBJ1-1; D gene unclear. Sequencing was done on a sample of whole blood. This receptor was identified in an adult who was a healthcare worker with PCR-confirmed SARS-CoV-2 infection or an uninfected control (not recorded which). The CDR3 loop is CASSLYGAGTEAFF. The DNA for the CDR3 is TGTGCCAGCAGTTTATACGGAGCGGGCACTGAAGCTTTCTTT.